This section outlines one TCR beta chain sequence together with its context. Its antigen is not identified. This entry comes from a study of T cells after yellow fever vaccination. The study's findings and limits: Of the clonotypes, a small share occurred in both CD4 and CD8 compartments. It was a weaker secondary response, yet one that peaked faster, at day 5 versus 15. Most primary-vaccination clones recurred post-booster (approximately 95% CD4, 88% CD8).

Researchers made TCR cDNA using 5'RACE template switching, and this step added a universal primer site and UMIs. TCRdb recomputed calls from the 5' RACE reads with MiXCR, one row per CDR3 protein. The top ten hold approximately 18% of the sample, which has hundreds of thousands of distinct CDR3 sequences, roughly 8.7% seen once. This CDR3 spans 15 amino acids. In germline, CDR1 is SGHTA, CDR2 FQGNSA. Trimming cost V 5 bases and J 2 bases, with 14 bases left between them. V and J are TRBV7-2 and TRBJ2-3; D might be TRBD1 (6 bases). The sample in question was PBMCs, obtained on the day of the first yellow fever vaccination. This TCR was sampled from a man aged 18-30 years who received the YFV17D yellow fever vaccine. The DNA of the CDR3 is TGTGCCAGCAGCCCCCAGCAGGGGATCACAGATACGCAGTATTTT. Encoded protein: CASSPQQGITDTQYF.